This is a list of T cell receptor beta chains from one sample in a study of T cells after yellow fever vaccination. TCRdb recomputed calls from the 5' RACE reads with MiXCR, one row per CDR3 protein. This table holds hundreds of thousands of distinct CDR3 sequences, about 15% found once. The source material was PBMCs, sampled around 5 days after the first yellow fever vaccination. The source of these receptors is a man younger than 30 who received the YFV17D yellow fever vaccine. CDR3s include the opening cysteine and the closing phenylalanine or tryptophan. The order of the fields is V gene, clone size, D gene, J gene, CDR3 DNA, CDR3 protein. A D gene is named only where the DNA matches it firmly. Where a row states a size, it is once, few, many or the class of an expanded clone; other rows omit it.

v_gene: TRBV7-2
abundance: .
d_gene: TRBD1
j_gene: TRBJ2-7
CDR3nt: TGTGCCAGCAGCCCCCTAGGGACAGTAGCTCCTTACGAGCAGTACTTC
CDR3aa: CASSPLGTVAPYEQYF

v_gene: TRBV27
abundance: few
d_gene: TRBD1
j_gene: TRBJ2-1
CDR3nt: TGTGCCAGCAGTTTATTAAGCGTGGGTGGACAGGATGAGCAGTTCTTC
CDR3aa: CASSLLSVGGQDEQFF

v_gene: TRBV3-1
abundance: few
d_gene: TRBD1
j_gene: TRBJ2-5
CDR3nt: TGTGCCAGCAGCCCCTCATACAGGGGAATTGAGACCCAGTACTTC
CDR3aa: CASSPSYRGIETQYF

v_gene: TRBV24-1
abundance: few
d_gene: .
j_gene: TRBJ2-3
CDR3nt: TGTGCCACCAGTGATTTGTGGGGGCCACCAGATACGCAGTATTTT
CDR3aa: CATSDLWGPPDTQYF

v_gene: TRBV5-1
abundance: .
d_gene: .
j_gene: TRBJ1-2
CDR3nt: TGCGCCAGCAGCCCAGATGGAGTAGGGTATGGCTACACCTTC
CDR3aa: CASSPDGVGYGYTF

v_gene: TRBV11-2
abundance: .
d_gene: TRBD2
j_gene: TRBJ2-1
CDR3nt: TGTGCCAGCAGCTTCCCTAGCGGGGGGTTAATTTCCTACAATGAGCAGTTCTTC
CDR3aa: CASSFPSGGLISYNEQFF

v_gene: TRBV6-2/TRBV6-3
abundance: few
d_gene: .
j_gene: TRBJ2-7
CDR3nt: TGTGCCAGCAGTTACTATTTTGCGGGGCCCTCGAGCTCCTACGAGCAGTACTTC
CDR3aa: CASSYYFAGPSSSYEQYF

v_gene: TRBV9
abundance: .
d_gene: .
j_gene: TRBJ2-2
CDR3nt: TGTGCCAGCAGCGTAGTAGCCACCGGGGAGCTGTTTTTT
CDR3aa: CASSVVATGELFF

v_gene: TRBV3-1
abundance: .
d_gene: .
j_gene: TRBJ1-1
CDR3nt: TGTGCCAGCAGCCGAGCTGGGGGGATGAACACTGAAGCTTTCTTT
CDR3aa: CASSRAGGMNTEAFF

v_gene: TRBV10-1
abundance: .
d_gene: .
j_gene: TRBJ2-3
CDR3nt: TGCGCCAGCAGTCAGGAATCAGATACGCAGTATTTT
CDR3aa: CASSQESDTQYF

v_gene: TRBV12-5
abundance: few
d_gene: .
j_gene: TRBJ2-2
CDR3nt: TGTGCTAGTGGTTTGGTACGGACCGGGGAGCTGTTTTTT
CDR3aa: CASGLVRTGELFF

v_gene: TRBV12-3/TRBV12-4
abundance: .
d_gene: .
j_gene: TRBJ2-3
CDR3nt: TGTGCCAGCAGTTTTAGGTCAGGGGGGACCGATACGCAGTATTTT
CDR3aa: CASSFRSGGTDTQYF

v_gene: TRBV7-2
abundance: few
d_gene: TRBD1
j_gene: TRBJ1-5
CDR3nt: TGTGCCAGCAGCTTCTCCGGGACAGGGTCCGATCAGCCCCAGCATTTT
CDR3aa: CASSFSGTGSDQPQHF

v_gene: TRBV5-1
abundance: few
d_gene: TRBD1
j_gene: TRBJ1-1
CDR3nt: TGCGCCAGCAGCATGTACAGGGGGGGGAACACTGAAGCTTTCTTT
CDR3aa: CASSMYRGGNTEAFF

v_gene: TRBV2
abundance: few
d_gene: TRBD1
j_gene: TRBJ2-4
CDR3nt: TGTGCCAGCAGTGCGGGACAGGGGCTACTCGTACTAGCCAAAAACATTCAGTACTTC
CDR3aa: CASSAGQGLLVLAKNIQYF

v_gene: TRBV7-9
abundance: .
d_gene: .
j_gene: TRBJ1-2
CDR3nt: TGTGCCAGCAGCTTGTCGGAGGACGGCTATGGCTACACCTTC
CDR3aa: CASSLSEDGYGYTF

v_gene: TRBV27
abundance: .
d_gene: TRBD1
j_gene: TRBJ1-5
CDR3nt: TGTGCCAGCAGTGCCCGGACAGGGGTTAATCAGCCCCAGCATTTT
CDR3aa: CASSARTGVNQPQHF